Listed here are 20 T cell receptor beta chains from one sample, sequenced in a study of blood T cell repertoires in COVID-19. TCRdb's copy holds only in-frame clones and misses some; the assay was immunoSEQ multiplex PCR. Of some 220,000 clones in the sample, 86% are singletons; the top ten hold 3% to 3.5%. Sample: PBMCs or T cells enriched from blood (not recorded which). The receptors shown here come from a woman aged 45-65 years in a cohort exposed to, infected with or recovered from COVID-19 (not recorded which).

To note about this clone: Other DNA sequences in this sample translate to the same CDR3. This chain uses TRBV30 with TRBJ1-5, with TRBD1 as a possible D gene (5 bases). This CDR3 spans 12 amino acids. Germline loops: CDR1 GTSNPN, CDR2 SVGIG (reference sequence). V lost 5 bases, J lost 6 bases, and 11 bases lay in between. The CDR3 is CAWGGGGQPQHF. DNA of the CDR3: TGTGCCTGGGGCGGGGGAGGTCAGCCCCAGCATTTT.

The genes are TRBV19 and TRBJ1-2, with 7 bases identical to TRBD1. The CDR3 consists of 13 residues. The V segment lost 5 bases and the J segment 3 bases; nucleotides outside the gene matches: 3. The germline V gene encodes CDR1 LNHDA and CDR2 SQIVND (reference sequence). CDR3 bases: TGTGCCAGTAGTTTGGGGACAGACTATGGCTACACCTTC. Translation: CASSLGTDYGYTF.

This sequence joins TRBV10-3 and TRBJ2-1, with D possibly TRBD2 on 7 matching bases. This CDR3 has 16 residues. CDR1 and CDR2 from the germline V gene are ENHRY and SYGVKD. V was shortened by 3 bases and J by 5 bases, with 17 bases between the two germline ends. The CDR3 DNA reads TGTGCCATCAGTGAAGGGGGGGTCAGGGGAAACAATGAGCAGTTCTTC. Translating gives CAISEGGVRGNNEQFF.

J is TRBJ1-4 and V is TRBV3-1 (or the pseudogene TRBV3-2); D might be TRBD1 (6 bases). Deletions cut 6 bases from V and 5 bases from J, with 10 bases between. Germline lookup yields CDR1 LGHDT and CDR2 YNNKEL (reference sequence). The CDR3 spans 13 residues. The CDR3 DNA is TGTGCCAGCAGTAAGCAGGGGAATGAAAAACTGTTTTTT. Amino acid sequence: CASSKQGNEKLFF.

The chain uses TRBV27 and TRBJ1-6; no reliable D call. The V gene lost 5 bases and the J gene lost 7 bases, with 15 bases spanning the gap. The germline V gene has CDR1 MNHEY and CDR2 SMNVEV (reference sequence). This CDR3 spans 15 amino acids. In DNA, the CDR3 is TGTGCCAGCAGTCTCTGGTTATCCGGGAATTCACCCCTCCACTTT. Its translation: CASSLWLSGNSPLHF.

The V gene is TRBV7-3, the J gene TRBJ2-1, with TRBD1 matching 8 bases. This CDR3 comprises 15 residues. The trim removed 5 bases at V and 6 bases at J, leaving 9 bases unmatched. Per germline, CDR1 SGHTA and CDR2 FQGTGA. In DNA, the CDR3 is TGTGCCAGCAGCCCCGGACAGGGCGGTCTCAATGAGCAGTTCTTC. It yields the protein CASSPGQGGLNEQFF.

The chain couples TRBV6-1 to TRBJ2-7; a weak D match, TRBD2 (5 bases). This CDR3 region has 15 residues. In germline, CDR1 is MNHNS, CDR2 SASEGT. The germline V and J ends were trimmed by 1 base and 7 bases, with 17 bases remaining between them. CDR3 loop: CASSEVDEGAVEQYF. In nucleotides, the CDR3 is TGTGCCAGCAGTGAAGTAGACGAGGGTGCGGTTGAGCAGTACTTC.

The gene calls are TRBV7-2 and TRBJ2-1; 8 nucleotides match TRBD2. The CDR3 contains 14 residues. From germline, CDR1 is SGHTA and CDR2 FQGNSA. V was clipped by 5 bases and J by 5 bases; unmatched bases: 5. Written as DNA, the CDR3 is TGTGCCAGCAGCGAGGGACTAGGTGACAATGAGCAGTTCTTC. Translation gives CASSEGLGDNEQFF.

This clone was picked up a small number of times. The J gene is TRBJ1-2, the V gene TRBV24-1; D not certain. Germline V gives CDR1 KGHDR, CDR2 SFDVKD. Trimming removed 0 bases from V and 2 bases from J, with 6 bases in between. The CDR3 runs to 14 residues. Here the CDR3 reads CATSDLWQNYGYTF. CDR3 sequence (DNA): TGTGCCACCAGTGATTTGTGGCAGAACTATGGCTACACCTTC.

This chain links TRBV16 with TRBJ1-2, with TRBD1 as a possible D gene (6 bases). The V end was cut by 0 bases, the J end by 4 bases, with 24 bases between. Germline V gene sequence: CDR1 KGHSY, CDR2 FQNENV. CDR3 size: 19 residues. This chain's CDR3 is CASSQSGVGHDGPFYGYTF. As DNA, the CDR3 is TGTGCCAGCAGCCAATCGGGGGTGGGACACGATGGCCCTTTCTATGGCTACACCTTC.

The V and J genes are TRBV6-2 or TRBV6-3 and TRBJ1-2, with 8 bases identical to TRBD1. Per germline, CDR1 MNHEY and CDR2 SVGEGT. V dropped 5 bases and J dropped 12; count of bases not matched to a gene: 17. CDR3 size: 15 residues. The CDR3 reads CASSDYGSTGGWDTF. The CDR3 DNA reads TGTGCCAGCAGTGACTACGGTTCCACAGGGGGATGGGACACCTTC.

This chain links TRBV7-8 with TRBJ2-2, with 9 bases matching TRBD2. CDR3 length: 16 amino acids. The junction had 8 bases not matched to a gene; V was cut back by 5 bases and J by 4 bases. Germline V gene data show CDR1 as SGHVS and CDR2 as FQNEAQ. As DNA, the CDR3 is TGTGCCAGCAGCCTGAAGCGGGGGGTTCGCACCGGGGAGCTGTTTTTT. Amino acid sequence: CASSLKRGVRTGELFF.

The rearrangement uses TRBV29-1 and TRBJ2-1; 9 bases are shared with TRBD2. The CDR3 loop spans 16 amino acids. The V and J ends lost 7 bases and 2 bases, in that order; junction bases with no gene match: 12. Looked up from germline, CDR1 is SQVTM and CDR2 is ANQGSEA. In DNA form, the CDR3 reads TGCAGCGGTACTGGCGGGGGGGCTGGTACCTACAATGAGCAGTTCTTC. Amino acid sequence: CSGTGGGAGTYNEQFF.

The chain links TRBV7-8 to TRBJ1-2; 10 nucleotides line up with TRBD1. Unmatched junction bases numbered 4, after V lost 2 bases and J lost 7 bases. The CDR3 is 14 residues long. Germline CDR1 SGHVS, CDR2 FQNEAQ. CDR3 loop: CASSLRTGGGGYTF. In DNA form, the CDR3 reads TGTGCCAGCAGCTTAAGGACAGGGGGAGGTGGCTACACCTTC.

This sequence joins TRBV9 and TRBJ1-4, with TRBD1 as a possible D gene (5 bases). There are 15 residues in the CDR3. Looked up from germline, CDR1 is SGDLS and CDR2 is YYNGEE. With 0 bases removed from V and 7 bases from J, the gap between germline ends came to 13 bases. CDR3 nucleotide sequence: TGTGCCAGCAGCGTAGAAGGGACGGGGGGTGAAAAACTGTTTTTT. It is translated as CASSVEGTGGEKLFF.

As for this clone: The same CDR3 can be traced to other DNA sequences in this sample. V usage is TRBV28 and J usage is TRBJ2-7; D remains ambiguous. CDR3 length equals 11 residues. In germline, CDR1 is MDHEN, CDR2 SYDVKM. Trimming removed 4 bases from V and 2 bases from J, with 3 bases in between. The CDR3 DNA reads TGTGCCAGCAGTTCCGCCTACGAGCAGTACTTC. Translating it yields CASSSAYEQYF.

This clone was seen a few times. One end of the junction does not line up with germline, which may come from a read error. The chain links TRBV28 to TRBJ1-4, with no clear D. Germline V lookup: CDR1 MDHEN, CDR2 SYDVKM. This CDR3 is 14 amino acids long. CDR3 sequence reads: CASSDRGGRIELLF. CDR3 in DNA: TGTGCCAGCAGTGACCGGGGAGGTCGGATTGAACTGCTTTTT.

This sequence joins TRBV19 and TRBJ2-1, with 7 bases that match TRBD2. The CDR3 runs 15 residues. V gave up 6 bases and J gave up 4 bases; unmatched junction bases: 9. The V gene's germline CDR1 is LNHDA and CDR2 SQIVND (reference sequence). The CDR3 nucleotides read TGTGCCAGTAGCGGGAGACTAGCAGCGTACAATGAGCAGTTCTTC. This translates into CASSGRLAAYNEQFF.

This sequence joins TRBV9 and TRBJ2-7; 8 bases are a match to TRBD1. The junction had 8 bases not matched to a gene; V was cut back by 3 bases and J by 3 bases. CDR3 length equals 15 residues. Germline CDR1 is SGDLS and CDR2 is YYNGEE. The CDR3 spells CASSAGGGAHYEQYF. In DNA, the CDR3 is TGTGCCAGCAGCGCAGGGGGCGGGGCCCACTACGAGCAGTACTTC.

The J gene is TRBJ2-7, the V gene TRBV6-5, with D perhaps matching TRBD2 (5 bases). Germline assignment: CDR1 MNHEY and CDR2 SVGAGI. The CDR3 runs 14 residues. The V and J ends lost 5 bases and 3 bases respectively, with 14 bases between them. The CDR3 coding sequence is TGTGCCAGCAGTCTACTCCCCGGGGACTACGAGCAGTACTTC. Its protein is CASSLLPGDYEQYF.